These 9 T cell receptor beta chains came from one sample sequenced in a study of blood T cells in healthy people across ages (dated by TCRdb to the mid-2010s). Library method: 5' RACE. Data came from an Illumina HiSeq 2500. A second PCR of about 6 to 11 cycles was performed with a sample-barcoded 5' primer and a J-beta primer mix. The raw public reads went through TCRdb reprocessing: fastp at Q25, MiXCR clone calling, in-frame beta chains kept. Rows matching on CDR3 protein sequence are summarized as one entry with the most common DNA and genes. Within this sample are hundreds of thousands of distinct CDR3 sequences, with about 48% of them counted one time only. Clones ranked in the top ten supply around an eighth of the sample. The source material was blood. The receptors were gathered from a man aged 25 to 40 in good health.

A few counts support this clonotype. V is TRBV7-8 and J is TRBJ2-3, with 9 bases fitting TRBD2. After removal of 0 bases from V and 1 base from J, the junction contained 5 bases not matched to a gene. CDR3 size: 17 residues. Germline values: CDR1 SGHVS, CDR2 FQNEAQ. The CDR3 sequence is CASSLARRTSGTDTQYF. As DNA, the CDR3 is TGTGCCAGCAGCTTAGCGCGGAGGACTAGCGGCACAGATACGCAGTATTTT.

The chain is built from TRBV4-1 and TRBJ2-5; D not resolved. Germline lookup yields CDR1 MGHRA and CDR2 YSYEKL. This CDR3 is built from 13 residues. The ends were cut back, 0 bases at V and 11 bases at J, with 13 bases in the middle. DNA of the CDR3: TGCGCCAGCAGCCAAGATGCCGCAATTGAGCAGTACTTC. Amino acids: CASSQDAAIEQYF.

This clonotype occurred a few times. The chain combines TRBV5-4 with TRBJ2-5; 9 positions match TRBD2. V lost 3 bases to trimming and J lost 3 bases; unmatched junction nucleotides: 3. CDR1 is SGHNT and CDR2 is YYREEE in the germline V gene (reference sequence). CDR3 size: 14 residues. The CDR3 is CASSSRGGEETQYF. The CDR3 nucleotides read TGTGCCAGCAGCTCGCGGGGGGGCGAAGAGACCCAGTACTTC.

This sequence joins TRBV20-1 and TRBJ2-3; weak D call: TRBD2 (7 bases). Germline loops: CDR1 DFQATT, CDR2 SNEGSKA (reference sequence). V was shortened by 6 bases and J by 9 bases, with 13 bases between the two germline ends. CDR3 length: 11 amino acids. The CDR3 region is CSAEGGVTQYF. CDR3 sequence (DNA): TGCAGTGCGGAGGGGGGGGTCACGCAGTATTTT.

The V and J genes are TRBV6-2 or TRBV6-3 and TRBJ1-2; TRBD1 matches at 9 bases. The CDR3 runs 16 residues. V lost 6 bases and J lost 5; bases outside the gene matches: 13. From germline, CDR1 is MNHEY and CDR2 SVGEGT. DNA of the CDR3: TGTGCCAGCAGGAAAATATCCGGGACAGGGAGTTATGGCTACACCTTC. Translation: CASRKISGTGSYGYTF.

The CDR3 sequence: CASSLPTSGWIETQYF. DNA for the CDR3: TGTGCCAGCAGCCTGCCGACTAGCGGGTGGATTGAGACCCAGTACTTC. V gene TRBV3-1 combines with J gene TRBJ2-5, with 10 bases lining up with TRBD2. This CDR3 is built from 16 residues. The J segment lost 5 bases and the V segment lost 4 bases, leaving 10 bases of the junction unmatched. Germline V gives CDR1 LGHDT, CDR2 YNNKEL (reference sequence).

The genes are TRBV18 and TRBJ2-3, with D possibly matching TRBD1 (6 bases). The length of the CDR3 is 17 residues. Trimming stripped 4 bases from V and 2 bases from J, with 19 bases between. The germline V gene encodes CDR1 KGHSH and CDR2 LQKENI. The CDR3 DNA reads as TGTGCCAGCTCACGGGGGCCCTTGGACGGGCTCACAGATACGCAGTATTTT. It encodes CASSRGPLDGLTDTQYF.

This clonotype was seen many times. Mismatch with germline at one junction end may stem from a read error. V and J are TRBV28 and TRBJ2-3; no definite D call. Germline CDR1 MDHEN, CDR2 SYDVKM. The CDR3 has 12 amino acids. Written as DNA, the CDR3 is TGCGCCAGCAGCACCAACACAGATACGCAGTATTTT. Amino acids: CASSTNTDTQYF.

This CDR3 is CASSQGRGSNTEAFF. In nucleotides, the CDR3 is TGCGCCAGCAGCCAAGGAAGAGGCAGTAACACTGAAGCTTTCTTT. The chain has TRBV4-1 and TRBJ1-1, with D unclear. Trimming cost V 1 base and J 2 bases, with 11 bases left between them. In germline, CDR1 is MGHRA, CDR2 YSYEKL. The CDR3 runs 15 residues.